Shown below are 7 T cell receptor beta chains from a single sample sequenced in a study of OX40 agonist ivuxolimab in advanced cancers. To prepare the library, the immunoSEQ multiplex PCR assay was applied. TCRdb limited this immuneACCESS table to in-frame rearrangements with V and J called. A share of clones is missing; checked studies link under half to unresolved V genes, and the rest is unexplained. This sample comprises roughly 35,000 clones, about 90% of them detected only once. The ten largest clones take up roughly a third of the sample. This sample comprised CD4+ or CD8+ T cells sorted from blood, obtained in a trial of the OX40 agonist ivuxolimab. Receptors originate from an adult with an advanced solid tumor such as melanoma, head and neck, liver or kidney cancer.

The chain couples TRBV7-9 to TRBJ2-3; 11 positions agree with TRBD2. Trimming cost V 7 bases and J 0 bases; bases outside gene matches: 9. The germline V gene has CDR1 SEHNR and CDR2 FQNEAQ (reference sequence). This CDR3 spans 17 amino acids. The chain's CDR3 is CASIETSGTRSTDTQYF. CDR3 in DNA: TGTGCCAGCATTGAGACTAGCGGGACCCGGAGCACAGATACGCAGTATTTT.

The gene calls are TRBV11-2 and TRBJ1-4; the match to TRBD1 covers 10 bases. The CDR3 extends over 14 amino acids. The germline V gene encodes CDR1 SGHAT and CDR2 FQNNGV. Germline trimming cut 5 bases from V and 8 bases from J; bases unmatched to any gene: 5. The chain's CDR3 is CASSRDRGREKLFF. The CDR3 region has the DNA TGTGCCAGCAGCCGGGACAGGGGAAGGGAAAAACTGTTTTTT. Filled out from reference TRBV11-2 and TRBJ1-4, the complete variable domain reads EAGVAQSPRYKIIEKRQSVAFWCNPISGHATLYWYQQILGQGPKLLIQFQNNGVVDDSQLPKDRFSAERLKGVDSTLKIQPAKLEDSAVYLCASSRDRGREKLFFGSGTQLSVL.

This clone has just a few counts. The chain has TRBV29-1 and TRBJ1-1; D is ambiguous. Trimming removed 3 bases from V and 6 bases from J, with 5 bases in between. The CDR3 runs to 10 residues. Germline CDR1 is SQVTM and CDR2 is ANQGSEA. Written as DNA, the CDR3 is TGCAGCGTTGATGGCCCTGAAGCTTTCTTT. This translates into CSVDGPEAFF.

This chain links TRBV15 with TRBJ1-2; D ambiguous. The CDR3 is 14 amino acids. The V and J ends lost 5 bases and 4 bases respectively, with 14 bases between them. Germline lookup yields CDR1 LNHNV and CDR2 YYDKDF (reference sequence). CDR3 loop: CATSGSGSFYGYTF. The CDR3, as DNA: TGTGCCACCAGCGGCTCCGGGAGTTTCTATGGCTACACCTTC.

The chain carries TRBV27 and TRBJ2-5, with 10 nucleotides matching TRBD1. The J call could be wrong; TRBJ2-7 is a better fit for the DNA end. Germline V CDR1 and CDR2: MNHEY, SMNVEV (reference sequence). This CDR3 spans 16 amino acids. CDR3 sequence (DNA): TGTGCCAGCAGTTACTCAAGGACAGGGGGTAGCTACGAGCAGTACTTC. Protein sequence: CASSYSRTGGSYEQYF.

The rearrangement uses TRBV2 and TRBJ2-7; a weak D match, TRBD1 (5 bases). Germline-derived CDR1 and CDR2 are SNHLY and FYNNEI. V gave up 7 bases and J gave up 0 bases, with 13 bases separating them. The CDR3 is 14 residues long. CDR3 loop: CASMMTASSYEQYF. The CDR3 DNA is TGTGCCAGCATGATGACAGCGAGCTCCTACGAGCAGTACTTC.

V usage is TRBV11-3 and J usage is TRBJ2-1; tentatively, D is TRBD1 (5 bases). The ends were cut back, 2 bases at V and 1 base at J, with 9 bases in the middle. The CDR3 is made up of 15 amino acids. Germline V gene lookup returns CDR1 SGHNT and CDR2 YENEEA. The CDR3 region has the DNA TGTGCCAGCAGCTTATCCCAGGGTTCCTACAATGAGCAGTTCTTC. As protein: CASSLSQGSYNEQFF.